Listed below are T cell receptor beta chains from one sample, sequenced in a study of T cells in Graves' hyperthyroidism and ophthalmopathy. One entry per CDR3 protein, called by TCRdb with MiXCR from the multiplex PCR reads. The table has around 800,000 distinct CDR3 sequences, around 38% seen once; the top ten hold about 8.9%. Sequenced material: blood. These receptors were collected from a young man with Graves' hyperthyroidism. CDR3s include the opening cysteine and the closing phenylalanine or tryptophan. A D gene is named only where the DNA matches it firmly. Some rows have no size entry. The others give once, few or many, or a class for an expanded clone.

>.|TRBV9|.|TRBJ2-2
CASSQGDGDTGELFF
TGTGCCAGCAGCCAAGGGGACGGAGACACCGGGGAGCTGTTTTTT
>TRBD1|TRBV11-2|.|TRBJ2-7
CASSPTGGIASYEQYF
TGTGCCAGCAGCCCTACAGGGGGCATTGCGTCCTACGAGCAGTACTTC
>TRBD1|TRBV29-1|many|TRBJ2-7
CSVSGVAGGYEQYF
TGCAGCGTTAGCGGCGTGGCAGGGGGATACGAGCAGTACTTC
>.|TRBV7-3|.|TRBJ2-3
CASSLLGALTDTQYF
TGTGCCAGCAGCTTACTTGGAGCCCTCACAGATACGCAGTATTTT
>.|TRBV20-1|.|TRBJ2-7
CSARDSQASSYEQYF
TGCAGTGCTAGAGATTCACAGGCCAGCTCCTACGAGCAGTACTTC
>.|TRBV7-9|few|TRBJ2-5
CASSQLGTYGETQYF
TGCGCCAGCAGCCAGCTTGGGACCTACGGGGAGACCCAGTACTTC
>TRBD1|TRBV6-5|many|TRBJ1-2
CASSPRGQGDHGYTF
TGTGCCAGCAGCCCCAGGGGACAGGGGGACCATGGCTACACCTTC
>TRBD1|TRBV2|many|TRBJ1-1
CASKDRGIVEAFF
TGTGCCAGCAAGGACAGGGGAATTGTTGAAGCTTTCTTT
>.|TRBV7-9|.|TRBJ2-7
CASSSLGLAIPYEQYF
TGTGCCAGCAGCTCCCTCGGACTGGCTATCCCCTACGAGCAGTACTTC
>.|TRBV12-3/TRBV12-4|.|TRBJ2-2
CASSPGADTGELFF
TGTGCCAGCAGTCCCGGGGCGGACACCGGGGAGCTGTTTTTT
>.|TRBV29-1|many|TRBJ1-3
CSVERLSGNTIYF
TGCAGCGTTGAACGCCTCTCTGGAAACACCATATATTTT
>TRBD1|TRBV6-5|few|TRBJ1-5
CASKGTGLWPQHF
TGTGCCAGCAAAGGGACAGGCCTTTGGCCCCAGCATTTT
>TRBD1|TRBV12-5|.|TRBJ1-5
CASTPQGAGGQPQHF
TGTGCCAGCACCCCTCAGGGGGCAGGGGGCCAGCCCCAGCATTTT
>TRBD1|TRBV7-9|.|TRBJ1-5
CASSQETGINQPQHF
TGCGCCAGCAGCCAGGAGACAGGGATCAATCAGCCCCAGCATTTT
>.|TRBV11-2|.|TRBJ2-5
CASTLLVGETQYF
TGTGCCAGCACCCTACTAGTGGGGGAGACCCAGTACTTC
>TRBD2|TRBV5-4|once|TRBJ2-2
CASSELAGGPETGELFF
TGTGCCAGCAGCGAATTAGCGGGAGGGCCCGAAACCGGGGAGCTGTTTTTT
>.|TRBV12-3/TRBV12-4|few|TRBJ2-7
CASSFLLDEQYF
TGTGCCAGCAGCTTTCTCCTTGACGAGCAGTACTTC
>.|TRBV10-2|.|TRBJ1-5
CVSRQELNQPQHF
TGTGTCAGCAGGCAGGAGTTGAATCAGCCCCAGCATTTT
>TRBD1|TRBV5-6|.|TRBJ2-7
CASSVTGAHEQYF
TGTGCCAGCAGCGTCACAGGGGCGCACGAGCAGTACTTC
>TRBD1|TRBV19|few|TRBJ1-4
CASSTGGQGNEKLFF
TGTGCCAGTAGTACCGGGGGACAGGGAAATGAAAAACTGTTTTTT
>.|TRBV7-1|.|TRBJ1-3
CASSPQGGNTIYF
TGTGCCAGCTCACCGCAAGGGGGAAACACCATATATTTT
>.|TRBV6-1|.|TRBJ2-7
CASSEYRVSYEQYF
TGTGCCAGCAGTGAATACAGGGTATCCTACGAGCAGTACTTC
>.|TRBV7-2|.|TRBJ1-5
CASSQDSPASNQPQHF
TGTGCCAGCAGCCAAGATTCGCCCGCTAGCAATCAGCCCCAGCATTTT
>TRBD1|TRBV29-1|many|TRBJ1-1
CSVEGRDRVGTEAFF
TGCAGCGTTGAAGGCCGGGACAGGGTGGGAACTGAAGCTTTCTTT
>TRBD1|TRBV7-2|many|TRBJ2-7
CASSLWDRAREQYF
TGTGCCAGCAGCTTATGGGACAGGGCCCGGGAGCAGTACTTC
>TRBD1|TRBV10-3|.|TRBJ1-1
CATGTGPMNTEAFF
TGTGCCACCGGGACAGGGCCTATGAACACTGAAGCTTTCTTT
>.|TRBV19|few|TRBJ2-7
CASSTGLTITYEQYF
TGTGCCAGTAGCACCGGACTAACCATTACCTACGAGCAGTACTTC
>TRBD1|TRBV11-2|few|TRBJ2-7
CASSLGPGTGDEQYF
TGTGCCAGCAGCTTAGGCCCCGGGACAGGGGACGAGCAGTACTTC
>.|TRBV6-5|many|TRBJ1-1
CASSYSDVGEAFF
TGTGCCAGCAGTTACTCGGATGTCGGTGAAGCTTTCTTT
>TRBD1|TRBV25-1|.|TRBJ1-6
CAYGQGAIHF
TGTGCTTACGGACAGGGGGCAATCCACTTT
>.|TRBV7-9|once|TRBJ2-7
CASSHEGGGKHEQYF
TGTGCCAGCAGCCACGAGGGGGGGGGGAAGCACGAGCAGTACTTC
>.|TRBV28|.|TRBJ1-1
CASRPGQGTSEAFF
TGTGCCAGCCGTCCCGGGCAGGGTACTAGTGAAGCTTTCTTT
>.|TRBV14|.|TRBJ2-7
CAFRRNSNYEQYF
TGTGCCTTCCGCCGAAACAGCAACTACGAGCAGTACTTC
>.|TRBV19|.|TRBJ1-1
CASSITLANTEAFF
TGTGCCAGTAGTATTACTCTGGCGAACACTGAAGCTTTCTTT
>TRBD1|TRBV20-1|many|TRBJ1-5
CSARDPGTGDYQPQHF
TGCAGTGCTAGAGATCCCGGGACAGGGGATTATCAGCCCCAGCATTTT
>TRBD2|TRBV7-3|.|TRBJ2-2
CASSPGGVRTGELFF
TGTGCCAGCAGCCCCGGGGGGGTTAGGACCGGGGAGCTGTTTTTT
>TRBD1|TRBV7-4|few|TRBJ1-5
CASSYSIGTGLGQPQHF
TGTGCCAGCAGTTACTCGATCGGGACAGGGTTGGGTCAGCCCCAGCATTTT
>.|TRBV29-1|few|TRBJ2-2
CSIEERSNTGELFF
TGCTCCATAGAGGAACGGTCGAACACCGGGGAGCTGTTTTTT
>.|TRBV12-3/TRBV12-4|.|TRBJ1-1
CASSFFGREGTEAFF
TGTGCCAGCAGTTTTTTTGGGAGGGAAGGCACTGAAGCTTTCTTT
>.|TRBV9|.|TRBJ1-2
CASSVEGKTDYGYTF
TGTGCCAGCAGCGTAGAGGGGAAGACTGACTATGGCTACACCTTC